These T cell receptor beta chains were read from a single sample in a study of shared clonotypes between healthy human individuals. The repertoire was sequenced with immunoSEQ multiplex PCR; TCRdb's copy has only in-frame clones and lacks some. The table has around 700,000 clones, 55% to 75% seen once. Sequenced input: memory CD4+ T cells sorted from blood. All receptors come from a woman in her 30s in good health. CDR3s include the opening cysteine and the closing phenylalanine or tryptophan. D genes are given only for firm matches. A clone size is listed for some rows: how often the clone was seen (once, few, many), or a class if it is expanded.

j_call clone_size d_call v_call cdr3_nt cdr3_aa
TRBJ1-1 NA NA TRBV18 TGTGCCAGCTCACCAGGGAGGAACGAAGCTTTCTTT CASSPGRNEAFF
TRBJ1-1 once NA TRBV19 TGTGTCAGCCGGGGGCTCGGCACTGAAGCTTTCTTT CVSRGLGTEAFF
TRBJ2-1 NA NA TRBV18 TGTGCCAGCTCACCGAATGGGCAGGGCGACAATGAGCAGTTCTTC CASSPNGQGDNEQFF
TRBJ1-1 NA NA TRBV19 TGTGCCAGTAGTATTTTATACAGTAGGGTGAACACTGAAGCTTTCTTT CASSILYSRVNTEAFF
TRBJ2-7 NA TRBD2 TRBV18 TGTGCCAGCTCACCCGGACTAGCGGGAGCTTACGAGCAGTACTTC CASSPGLAGAYEQYF
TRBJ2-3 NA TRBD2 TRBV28 TGTGCCAGCATAGCGGGAGGAGTGAAGGTTAGCACAGATACGCAGTATTTT CASIAGGVKVSTDTQYF
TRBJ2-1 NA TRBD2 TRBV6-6 TGTGCCAGCAGCACTAGCGCTGATGAGCAGTTCTTC CASSTSADEQFF
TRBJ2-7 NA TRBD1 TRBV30 TGTGCCGCGACAGGGGGCTCCTACGAGCAGTACTTC CAATGGSYEQYF
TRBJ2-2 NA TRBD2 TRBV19 TGTGCCAGTAGTAAGGTAGCGGGTGGCACCGGGGAGCTGTTTTTT CASSKVAGGTGELFF
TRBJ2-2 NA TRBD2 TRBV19 TGTGCCAGTAGTACAAGGGACTACCCAACCGGGGAGCTGTTTTTT CASSTRDYPTGELFF
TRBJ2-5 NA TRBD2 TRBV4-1 TGCGCCAGCAGCCAAGATGTCGGGACTAGCGGGAGAGGAGAGACCCAGTACTTC CASSQDVGTSGRGETQYF
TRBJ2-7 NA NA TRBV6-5 TGTGCCAGCAGTTACTCGAGGGGTTTGGGAGAGCAGTACTTC CASSYSRGLGEQYF
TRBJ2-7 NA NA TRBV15 TGTGCCACCAGCAGGGGAACCGGGACCCTCTACGAGCAGTACTTC CATSRGTGTLYEQYF
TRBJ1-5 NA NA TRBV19 TGTGCCAGTACCAAGGACCCGACCAGAAATCAGCCCCAGCATTTT CASTKDPTRNQPQHF
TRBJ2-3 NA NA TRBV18 TGTGCCAGCTCGCCCGGGACGGCTAGCACAGATACGCAGTATTTT CASSPGTASTDTQYF
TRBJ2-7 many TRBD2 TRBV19 TGTGCCAGTAGTACCGGGACTAGCGGGAGACCACAGTTGTACGAGCAGTACTTC CASSTGTSGRPQLYEQYF
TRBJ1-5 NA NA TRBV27 TGTGCCAGCAGTTTAAGCCCGGATGTCCAGCCCCAGCATTTT CASSLSPDVQPQHF
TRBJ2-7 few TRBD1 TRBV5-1 TGCGCCAGCAGCTTTAAGACGGGACAGGGAGGTTCCGAGCAGTACTTC CASSFKTGQGGSEQYF
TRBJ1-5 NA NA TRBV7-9 TGTGCCAGCAGCCGCGGGAATCAGCCCCAGCATTTT CASSRGNQPQHF
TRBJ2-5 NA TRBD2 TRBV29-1 TGCAGTGGCCGTAGCGGGACTGAGACCCAGTACTTC CSGRSGTETQYF
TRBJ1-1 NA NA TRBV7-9 TGTGCCAGCAGCCTGGACCCCTTGGAAGCTTTCTTT CASSLDPLEAFF
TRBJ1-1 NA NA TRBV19 TGTGCCAGTAGTCTCCAGGGTCTGGGTGAAGCTTTCTTT CASSLQGLGEAFF
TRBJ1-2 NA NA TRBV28 TGTGCCAGCAGTTTGATCAAGGGCGCTAACTATGGCTACACCTTC CASSLIKGANYGYTF
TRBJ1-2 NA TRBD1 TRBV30 TGTGCCCGAAACAGGGGGCGGGATGGCTACACCTTC CARNRGRDGYTF
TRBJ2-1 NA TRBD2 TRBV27 TGTGCCAGCAGCCCCCTGGGGGGGGGAGGCGTCTACAATGAGCAGTTCTTC CASSPLGGGGVYNEQFF
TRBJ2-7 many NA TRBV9 TGTGCCAGCAGCCGGGGACCAGACGGGGACTACGAGCAGTACTTC CASSRGPDGDYEQYF
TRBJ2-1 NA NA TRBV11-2 TGTGCCAGCAGCTTAGACCTGAACAATGAGCAGTTCTTC CASSLDLNNEQFF
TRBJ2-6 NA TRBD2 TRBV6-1 TGTGCCGCCAACCGGGGGGAAGGGGCCAACGTCCTGACTTTC CAANRGEGANVLTF
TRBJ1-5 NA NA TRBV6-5 TGTGCCAGCAGTCGGGACTGGCATCGCAATCAGCCCCAGCATTTT CASSRDWHRNQPQHF
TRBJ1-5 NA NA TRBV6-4 TGTGCCAGCTGCGTCATCAGACGCAATCAGCCCCAGCATTTT CASCVIRRNQPQHF
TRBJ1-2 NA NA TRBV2 TGTGCCGGTCGAGGGGGTTCTGACTATGGCTACACCTTC CAGRGGSDYGYTF
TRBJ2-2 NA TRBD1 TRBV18 TGTGCCAGCTCACCTTTTGAGGGACAGGTGAACACCGGGGAGCTGTTTTTT CASSPFEGQVNTGELFF
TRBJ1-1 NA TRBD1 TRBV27 TGTGCCAGCAGCAAGACAGGGGGCTTCACTGAAGCTTTCTTT CASSKTGGFTEAFF
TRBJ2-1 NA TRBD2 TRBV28 TGTGCCAGCGGTACTAGCGGGAGGTCCTACAATGAGCAGTTCTTC CASGTSGRSYNEQFF
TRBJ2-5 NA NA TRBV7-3 TGTGCCAGCAGCCTAGGGTCGGGAGTGGGAGAGACCCAGTACTTC CASSLGSGVGETQYF
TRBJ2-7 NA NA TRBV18 TGTGCCAGCTCAGCGGACCGCTACGAGCAGTACTTC CASSADRYEQYF
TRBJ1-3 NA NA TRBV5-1 TGCGCCAGCAGCAGCCCTAGCTCTGGAAACACCATATATTTT CASSSPSSGNTIYF
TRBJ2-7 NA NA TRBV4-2 TGTGCCAGCAGCAGCACTACTAATTGGCAGTACTTC CASSSTTNWQYF
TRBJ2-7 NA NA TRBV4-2 TGTGCCAGCAGCCAAGATGAGAACGGAAGCTCTAAGTACTTC CASSQDENGSSKYF
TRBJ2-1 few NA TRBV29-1 TGCAGCGTTCTACCCCGCCGGGACGGCTACAATGAGCAGTTCTTC CSVLPRRDGYNEQFF
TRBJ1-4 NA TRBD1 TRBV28 TGTGCCAGCAGTATCCGGGACAGGGTGCGTGAAAAACTGTTTTTT CASSIRDRVREKLFF
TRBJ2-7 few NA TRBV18 TGTGCCAGCTCACCACCGAGTTCCTACGAGCAGTACTTC CASSPPSSYEQYF
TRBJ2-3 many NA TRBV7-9 TGTGCCAGCAGCTTGGGTCCCGGGAAAGCAGATACGCAGTATTTT CASSLGPGKADTQYF
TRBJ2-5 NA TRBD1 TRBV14 TGTGCCAGCAGCAGCCGGGACAGCCAAGAGCAGTACTTC CASSSRDSQEQYF